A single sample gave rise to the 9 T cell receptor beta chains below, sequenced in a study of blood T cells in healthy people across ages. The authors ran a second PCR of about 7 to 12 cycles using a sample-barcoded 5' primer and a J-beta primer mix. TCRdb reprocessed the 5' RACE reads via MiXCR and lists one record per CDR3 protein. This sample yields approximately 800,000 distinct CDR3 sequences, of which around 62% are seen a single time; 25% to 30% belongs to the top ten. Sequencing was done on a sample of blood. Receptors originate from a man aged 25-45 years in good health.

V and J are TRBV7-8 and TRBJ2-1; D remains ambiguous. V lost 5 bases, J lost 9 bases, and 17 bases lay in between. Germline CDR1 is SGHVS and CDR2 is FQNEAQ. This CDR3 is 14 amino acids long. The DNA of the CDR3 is TGTGCCAGCAGCCCCAGGACGGTAAGCACTGAGCAGTTCTTC. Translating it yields CASSPRTVSTEQFF.

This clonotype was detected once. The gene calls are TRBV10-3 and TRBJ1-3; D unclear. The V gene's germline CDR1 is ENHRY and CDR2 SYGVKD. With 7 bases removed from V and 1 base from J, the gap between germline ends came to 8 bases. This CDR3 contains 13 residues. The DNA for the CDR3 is TGTGCCATCATAAGAGATTCTGGAAACACCATATATTTT. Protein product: CAIIRDSGNTIYF.

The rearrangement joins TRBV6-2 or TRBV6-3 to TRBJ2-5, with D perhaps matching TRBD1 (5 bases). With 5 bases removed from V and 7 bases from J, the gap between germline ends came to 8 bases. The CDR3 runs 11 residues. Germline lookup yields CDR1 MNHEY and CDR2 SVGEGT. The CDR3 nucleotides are TGTGCCAGCAGTACTCAGGGGACCCAGTACTTC. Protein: CASSTQGTQYF.

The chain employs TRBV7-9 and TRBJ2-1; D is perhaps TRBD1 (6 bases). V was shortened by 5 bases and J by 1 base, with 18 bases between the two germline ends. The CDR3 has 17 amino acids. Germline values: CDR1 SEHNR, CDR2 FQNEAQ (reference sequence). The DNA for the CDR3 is TGTGCCAGCAGCAAACAACAGGGTATTTGGTCCTACAATGAGCAGTTCTTC. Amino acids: CASSKQQGIWSYNEQFF.

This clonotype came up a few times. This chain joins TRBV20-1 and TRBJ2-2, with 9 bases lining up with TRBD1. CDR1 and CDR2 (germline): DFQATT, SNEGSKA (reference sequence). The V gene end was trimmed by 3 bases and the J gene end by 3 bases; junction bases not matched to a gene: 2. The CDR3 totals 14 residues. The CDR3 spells CSARRTGDTGELFF. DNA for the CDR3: TGCAGTGCTAGGCGGACAGGGGACACCGGGGAGCTGTTTTTT.

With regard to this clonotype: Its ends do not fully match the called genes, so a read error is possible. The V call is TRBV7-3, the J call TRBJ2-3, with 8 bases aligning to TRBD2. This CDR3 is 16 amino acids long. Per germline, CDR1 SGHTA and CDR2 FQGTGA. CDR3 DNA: TGTGCCAGTAGCTCCGGGGCTAGCGGGCTCGCAGATACGCAGTATTTT. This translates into CASSSGASGLADTQYF.

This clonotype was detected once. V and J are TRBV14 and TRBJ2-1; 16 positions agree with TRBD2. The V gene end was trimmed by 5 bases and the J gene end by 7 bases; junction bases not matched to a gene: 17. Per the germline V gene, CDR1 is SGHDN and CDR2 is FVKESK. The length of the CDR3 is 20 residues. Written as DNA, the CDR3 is TGTGCCAGCAGCTTTTTCCCGGGACTAGCGGGGGGGGCAACACGGAATGAGCAGTTCTTC. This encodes CASSFFPGLAGGATRNEQFF.

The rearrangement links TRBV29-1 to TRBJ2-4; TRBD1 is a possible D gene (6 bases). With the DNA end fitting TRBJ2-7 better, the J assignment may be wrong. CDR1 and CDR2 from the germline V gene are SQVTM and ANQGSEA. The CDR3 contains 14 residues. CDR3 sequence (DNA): TGCAGCGTTGGTGTACTGGGGACACACTACGAGCAGTACTTC. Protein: CSVGVLGTHYEQYF.

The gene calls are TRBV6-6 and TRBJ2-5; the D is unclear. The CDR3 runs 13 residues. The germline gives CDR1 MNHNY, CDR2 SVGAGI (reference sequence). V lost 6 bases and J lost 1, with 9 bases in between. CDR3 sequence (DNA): TGTGCCAGCAGGAGGACCCCCCAAGAGACCCAGTACTTC. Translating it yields CASRRTPQETQYF.